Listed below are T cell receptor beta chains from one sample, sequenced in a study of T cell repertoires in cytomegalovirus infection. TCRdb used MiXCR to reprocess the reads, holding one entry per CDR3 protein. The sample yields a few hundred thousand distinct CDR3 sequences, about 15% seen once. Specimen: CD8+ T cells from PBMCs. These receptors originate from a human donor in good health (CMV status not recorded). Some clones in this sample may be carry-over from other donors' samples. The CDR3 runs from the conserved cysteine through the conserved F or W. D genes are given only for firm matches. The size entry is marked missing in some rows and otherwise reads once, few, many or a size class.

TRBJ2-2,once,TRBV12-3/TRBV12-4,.,TGTGCCAGCAGTTTGGGGGGGGCAGGGACCGGGGAGCTGTTTTTT,CASSLGGAGTGELFF
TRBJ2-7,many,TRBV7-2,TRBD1,TGTGCCAGCAGCGCGGGACAGGGAAGCTACGAGCAGTACTTC,CASSAGQGSYEQYF
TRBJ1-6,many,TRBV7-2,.,TGTGCCAGCAGCTTATCCTCCCGGGACCGCGCACCCCTCCACTTT,CASSLSSRDRAPLHF
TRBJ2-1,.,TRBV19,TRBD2,TGTGCCAGTAGTATCTTTAGCGGGGGCGGAAATGAGCAGTTCTTC,CASSIFSGGGNEQFF
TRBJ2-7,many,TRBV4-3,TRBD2,TGCGCCAGCAGCCAAGATATTTACGGGACTAGCGCCTACGAGCAGTACTTC,CASSQDIYGTSAYEQYF
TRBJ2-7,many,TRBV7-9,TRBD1,TGTGCCAGCAGCAGAACAGGGGACGCCTACGAGCAGTACTTC,CASSRTGDAYEQYF
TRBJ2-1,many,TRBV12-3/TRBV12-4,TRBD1,TGTGCCAGCAATATAGGGGGCAGGGACAATGAGCAGTTCTTC,CASNIGGRDNEQFF
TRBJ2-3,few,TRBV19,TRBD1,TGTGCCAGTAGTACTTACGGACAGGCCGCAGATACGCAGTATTTT,CASSTYGQAADTQYF
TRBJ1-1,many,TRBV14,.,TGTGCCAGCAGCCAAGAAGAAGCTCCCTATACTGAAGCTTTCTTT,CASSQEEAPYTEAFF
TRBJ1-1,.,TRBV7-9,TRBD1,TGTGCCACCATAACAGGGGCGGGTGACACTGAAGCTTTCTTT,CATITGAGDTEAFF
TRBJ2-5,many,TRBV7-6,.,TGTGCCAGCAGCCCCGGTGTTAAGACCCAGTACTTC,CASSPGVKTQYF
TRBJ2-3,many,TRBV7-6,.,TGTGCCAGCAGCACCGTAGAGCTTGATACGCAGTATTTT,CASSTVELDTQYF
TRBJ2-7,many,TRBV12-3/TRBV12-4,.,TGTGCCAGCAGTTCCGACAGGTTCCCCTCCTACGAGCAGTACTTC,CASSSDRFPSYEQYF
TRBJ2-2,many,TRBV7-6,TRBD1,TGTGCCAGCAGCTGGACAGGTGCGAGCACCGGGGAGCTGTTTTTT,CASSWTGASTGELFF
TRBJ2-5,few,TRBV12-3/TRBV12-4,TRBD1,TGTGCCAGCAGTTTAGCGCTAAGTGTCACCGGACAGGGCGGTTGGGAGACCCAGTACTTC,CASSLALSVTGQGGWETQYF
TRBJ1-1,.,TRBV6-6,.,TGTGCCAGCAGTACCCCTCTTCCTACTGAAGCTTTCTTT,CASSTPLPTEAFF
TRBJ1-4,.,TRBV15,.,TGTGCCACCAGCATACGGGGTTCTAATGAAAAACTGTTTTTT,CATSIRGSNEKLFF
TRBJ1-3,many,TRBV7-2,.,TGTGCCAGCAGCTCGCAGGGGAACACTGGAAACACCATATATTTT,CASSSQGNTGNTIYF
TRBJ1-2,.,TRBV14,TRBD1,TGTGCCAGCAGCCAATTTAAGGGGGCAGGGGGCGAGGACGGCTATGGCTACACCTTT,CASSQFKGAGGEDGYGYTF
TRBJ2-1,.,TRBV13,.,TGTGCCAGCAGCAGCCGGGACACCAACAATGAGCAGTTCTTC,CASSSRDTNNEQFF
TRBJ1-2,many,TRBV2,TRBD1,TGTGCCAACCAACAGGGGGCTCAGGGCTACACCTTC,CANQQGAQGYTF
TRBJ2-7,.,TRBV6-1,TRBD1,TGTGCCAGTTCCGGGACAGGGGGTGAGCAGTACTTC,CASSGTGGEQYF
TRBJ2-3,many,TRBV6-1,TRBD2,TGTGCCAGCAGTTACCAGACTAGCGGGGGGGCTGATACGCAGTATTTT,CASSYQTSGGADTQYF
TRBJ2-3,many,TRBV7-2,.,TGTGCCAGCAGCTTGGGCAATTCTAATACGCAGTATTTT,CASSLGNSNTQYF
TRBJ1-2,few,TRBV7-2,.,TGTGCCAGCAGCTTAGAGCTGGGGGGGGGGGCGACCCTCAACTATGGCTACACCTTC,CASSLELGGGATLNYGYTF
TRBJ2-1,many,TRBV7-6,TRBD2,TGTGCCAGCAGCTTAGGAGCGGGGGTATACAATGAGCAGTTCTTC,CASSLGAGVYNEQFF
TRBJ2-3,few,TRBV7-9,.,TGTGCCAGCAGCGACGTACACCTGAGCGATACGCAGTATTTT,CASSDVHLSDTQYF
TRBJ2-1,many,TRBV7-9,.,TGTGCCAGCAGCCGGACAGTTTATGCCTACAATGAGCAGTTCTTC,CASSRTVYAYNEQFF
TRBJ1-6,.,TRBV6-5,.,TGTGCCAGCAGCCGCTCGGGGCAGGGAGACTCACCCCTCCACTTT,CASSRSGQGDSPLHF
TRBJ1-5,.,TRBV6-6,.,TGTGCCAGCGAGAGGACAGTAGGAAATCAGCCCCAGCATTTT,CASERTVGNQPQHF
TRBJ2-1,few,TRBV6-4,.,TGTGCCAGCAGTGAGAGCCTAGGCCTACGGGATGAGCAGTTCTTC,CASSESLGLRDEQFF